This is a list of T cell receptor beta chains from one sample in a study of blood T cell repertoires in COVID-19. Sequenced by immunoSEQ multiplex PCR; TCRdb stores in-frame clones only, minus some. The data hold roughly 250,000 clones, with 75% to 95% observed a single time. The sample taken for sequencing was PBMCs or T cells enriched from blood (not recorded which). The receptors originated from a young woman who had recovered from COVID-19. The CDR3 runs from the conserved cysteine through the conserved F or W. A D gene is named only where the DNA matches it firmly. A row's size may be missing; if present it is once, few, many or a size class.

cdr3_aa: CASSYLQGAGEQYF; cdr3_nt: TGTGCCAGCAGTTACCTACAGGGGGCGGGCGAGCAGTACTTC; clone_size: -; d_call: TRBD1; v_call: TRBV6-6; j_call: TRBJ2-7
cdr3_aa: CTSSQELSSGRAGELFF; cdr3_nt: TGCACCAGCAGCCAAGAGTTGTCCAGCGGGAGGGCCGGGGAGCTGTTTTTT; clone_size: -; d_call: -; v_call: TRBV1; j_call: TRBJ2-2
cdr3_aa: CASGQGGVNTEAFF; cdr3_nt: TGTGCCAGCGGACAAGGCGGTGTGAACACTGAAGCTTTCTTT; clone_size: -; d_call: -; v_call: TRBV9; j_call: TRBJ1-1
cdr3_aa: CASSQAGNPYNEQFF; cdr3_nt: TGCGCCAGCAGCCAGGCCGGGAATCCCTACAATGAGCAGTTCTTC; clone_size: -; d_call: -; v_call: TRBV4-3; j_call: TRBJ2-1
cdr3_aa: CASSQNRGRYEQYF; cdr3_nt: TGTGCCAGCAGCCAAAACAGGGGACGCTACGAGCAGTACTTC; clone_size: -; d_call: TRBD1; v_call: TRBV3-1/TRBV3-2; j_call: TRBJ2-7
cdr3_aa: CATNPQGLGNQPQHF; cdr3_nt: TGTGCCACCAACCCCCAGGGATTGGGGAATCAGCCCCAGCATTTT; clone_size: -; d_call: -; v_call: TRBV19; j_call: TRBJ1-5
cdr3_aa: CASSVSGMGPQHF; cdr3_nt: TGTGCCAGCAGCGTTTCAGGCATGGGGCCCCAGCATTTT; clone_size: -; d_call: -; v_call: TRBV9; j_call: TRBJ1-5
cdr3_aa: CASSRDRVSGNTIYF; cdr3_nt: TGTGCCAGTAGTAGGGACAGGGTCTCTGGAAACACCATATATTTT; clone_size: once; d_call: TRBD1; v_call: TRBV19; j_call: TRBJ1-3
cdr3_aa: CASSFRGRTNQPQHF; cdr3_nt: TGTGCCAGCAGCTTTAGGGGTAGAACGAATCAGCCCCAGCATTTT; clone_size: -; d_call: -; v_call: TRBV5-8; j_call: TRBJ1-5
cdr3_aa: CASSHLGGDSYNEQFF; cdr3_nt: TGTGCCAGCAGCCACCTGGGCGGGGACTCTTACAATGAGCAGTTCTTC; clone_size: many; d_call: -; v_call: TRBV11-2; j_call: TRBJ2-1
cdr3_aa: CASSPFARSTDTQYF; cdr3_nt: TGTGCCAGCTCACCATTCGCGAGAAGCACAGATACGCAGTATTTT; clone_size: -; d_call: -; v_call: TRBV18; j_call: TRBJ2-3
cdr3_aa: CASSLDRGKLFF; cdr3_nt: TGTGCCAGCAGCTTGGACCGAGGAAAACTGTTTTTT; clone_size: once; d_call: -; v_call: TRBV5-5; j_call: TRBJ1-4
cdr3_aa: CASSIGRGFSGYTF; cdr3_nt: TGTGCCAGTAGTATAGGCAGGGGTTTCTCTGGCTACACCTTC; clone_size: -; d_call: -; v_call: TRBV19; j_call: TRBJ1-2
cdr3_aa: CASSHIPGGEAFF; cdr3_nt: TGTGCCAGCAGCCACATCCCCGGAGGCGAAGCTTTCTTT; clone_size: -; d_call: -; v_call: TRBV7-3; j_call: TRBJ1-1
cdr3_aa: CASSLSGKTYNEQFF; cdr3_nt: TGCGCCAGCAGCTTGAGCGGGAAGACCTACAATGAGCAGTTCTTC; clone_size: -; d_call: TRBD2; v_call: TRBV5-1; j_call: TRBJ2-1
cdr3_aa: CASSESTGRFNQPQHF; cdr3_nt: TGTGCCAGCAGTGAATCGACAGGCCGTTTCAATCAGCCCCAGCATTTT; clone_size: -; d_call: -; v_call: TRBV25-1; j_call: TRBJ1-5